These 5 T cell receptor beta chains originate from one sample sequenced in a study of tumor-infiltrating lymphocytes in primary liver carcinoma. Reverse transcription of around 0.45 ug total RNA with a constant-region primer produced TCR beta cDNA. Modified slightly, ARM-PCR produced TCR beta libraries over three nested multiplex PCR rounds. Rounds one and two of PCR, each of 10 cycles, were primed with TRBV1-TRBV30 forward primers and a C-beta reverse primer. One entry per CDR3 protein, called by TCRdb with MiXCR from the multiplex PCR reads. The repertoire holds hundreds of thousands of distinct CDR3 sequences, with approximately 54% as singletons. Researchers drew blood RNA from unsorted whole blood and extracted germline DNA as well. The sequencing sample was made of peripheral blood. The receptor set was obtained from a woman between 25 and 40 years old with primary liver carcinoma and hepatitis B virus infection.

J is TRBJ2-1 and V is TRBV29-1, with D possibly TRBD1 on 5 matching bases. Between the trimmed V and J ends, which lost 6 bases and 4 bases, there was a span of 7 bases. CDR1 is SQVTM, CDR2 ANQGSEA, per germline. The CDR3 loop spans 11 amino acids. The CDR3 DNA sequence: TGCAGCGTGGGGCGGTACAATGAGCAGTTCTTC. The encoded protein is CSVGRYNEQFF.

In regard to this clonotype: No conserved phenylalanine or tryptophan is present at the end of the CDR3, so a read error is the likely explanation. The rearrangement uses TRBV12-3 or TRBV12-4 and TRBJ2-5; 8 nucleotides agree with TRBD2. CDR3 size: 16 residues. DNA for the CDR3: TGTGCCACCAGTCTCTTGTTAGCGGGACACCAAGAGACCCAGTACCTC. Residues: CATSLLLAGHQETQYL.

About this clonotype: Compared with germline, one end of the junction differs, possibly owing to a read error. This rearrangement joins TRBV6-2 or TRBV6-3 to TRBJ2-2; 11 bases map to TRBD2. This CDR3 region has 15 residues. The germline V gene has CDR1 MNHEY and CDR2 SVGEGT. In DNA, the CDR3 is TGTGCCAGCTCCAAGGCTAGCGGGAGGACCGGGGTGCTGTTTTTT. The encoded protein is CASSKASGRTGVLFF.

This clonotype was found a few times. This chain connects TRBV24-1 to TRBJ2-5, with TRBD2 matching over 9 bases. This CDR3 has 19 amino acids. Germline lookup yields CDR1 KGHDR and CDR2 SFDVKD. After removal of 2 bases from V and 3 bases from J, the junction contained 15 bases not matched to a gene. This CDR3 reads CATSDSRTSARSSEETQYF. The CDR3 DNA reads as TGTGCCACCAGTGATTCCCGGACTAGCGCGAGAAGTAGTGAAGAGACCCAGTACTTC.

This clonotype was detected only a few times. V and J are TRBV28 and TRBJ2-7, with D possibly being TRBD2 (6 bases). V was shortened by 6 bases and J by 4 bases, with 16 bases between the two germline ends. The CDR3 length is 14 residues. Germline CDR1 reads MDHEN; CDR2 reads SYDVKM. The CDR3 region has the DNA TGTGCCAGCAGCTCGGGACTGGGTTTATACGAGCAGTACTTC. It yields the protein CASSSGLGLYEQYF.